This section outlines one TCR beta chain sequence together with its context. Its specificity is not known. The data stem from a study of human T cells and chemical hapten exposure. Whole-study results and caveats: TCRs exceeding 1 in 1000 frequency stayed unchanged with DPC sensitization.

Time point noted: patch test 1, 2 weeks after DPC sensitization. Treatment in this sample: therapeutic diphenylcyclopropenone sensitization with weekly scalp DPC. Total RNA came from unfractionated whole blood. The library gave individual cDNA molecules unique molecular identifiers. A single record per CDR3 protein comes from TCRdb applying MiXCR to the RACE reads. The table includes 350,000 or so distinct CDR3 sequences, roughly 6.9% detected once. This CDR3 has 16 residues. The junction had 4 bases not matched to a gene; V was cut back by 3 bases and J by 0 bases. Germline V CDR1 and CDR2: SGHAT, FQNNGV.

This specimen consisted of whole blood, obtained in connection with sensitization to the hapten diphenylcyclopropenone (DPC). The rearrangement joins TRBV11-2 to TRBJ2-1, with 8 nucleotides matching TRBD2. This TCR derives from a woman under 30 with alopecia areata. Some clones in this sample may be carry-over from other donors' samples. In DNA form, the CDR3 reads TGTGCCAGCAGCTTCGGGAGGGGGAACTCCTACAATGAGCAGTTCTTC. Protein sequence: CASSFGRGNSYNEQFF.